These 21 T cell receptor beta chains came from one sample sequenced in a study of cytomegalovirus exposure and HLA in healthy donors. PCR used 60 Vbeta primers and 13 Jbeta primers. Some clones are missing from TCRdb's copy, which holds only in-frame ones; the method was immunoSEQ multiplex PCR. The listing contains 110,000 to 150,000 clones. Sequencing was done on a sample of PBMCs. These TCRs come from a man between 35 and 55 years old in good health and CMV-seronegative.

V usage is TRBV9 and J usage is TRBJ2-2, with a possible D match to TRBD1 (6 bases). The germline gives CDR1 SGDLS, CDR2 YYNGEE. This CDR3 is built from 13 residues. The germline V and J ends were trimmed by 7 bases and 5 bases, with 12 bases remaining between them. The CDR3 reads CASGETGTGELFF. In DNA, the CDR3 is TGTGCCAGCGGGGAAACAGGGACCGGGGAGCTGTTTTTT.

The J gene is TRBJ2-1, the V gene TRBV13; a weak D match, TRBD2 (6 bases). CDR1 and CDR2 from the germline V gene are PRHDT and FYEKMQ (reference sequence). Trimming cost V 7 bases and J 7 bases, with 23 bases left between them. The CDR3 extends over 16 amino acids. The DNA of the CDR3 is TGTGCCAGCACTCCTCGGGTGGAGGGGCGGGTAAATGAGCAGTTCTTC. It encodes CASTPRVEGRVNEQFF.

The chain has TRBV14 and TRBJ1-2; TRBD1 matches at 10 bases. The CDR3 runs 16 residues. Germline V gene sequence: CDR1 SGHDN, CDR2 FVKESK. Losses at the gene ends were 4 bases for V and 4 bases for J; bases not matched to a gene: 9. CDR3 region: CASSPVWTGGTYGYTF. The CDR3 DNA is TGTGCCAGCAGCCCGGTATGGACAGGGGGGACCTATGGCTACACCTTC. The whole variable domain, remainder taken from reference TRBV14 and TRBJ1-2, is EAGVTQFPSHSVIEKGQTVTLRCDPISGHDNLYWYRRVMGKEIKFLLHFVKESKQDESGMPNNRFLAERTGGTYSTLKVQPAELEDSGVYFCASSPVWTGGTYGYTFGSGTRLTVV.

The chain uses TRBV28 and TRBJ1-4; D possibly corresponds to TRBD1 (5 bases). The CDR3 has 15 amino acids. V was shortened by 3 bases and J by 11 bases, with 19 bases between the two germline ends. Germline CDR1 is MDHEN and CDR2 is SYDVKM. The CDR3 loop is CASSFHDGGVGKLFF. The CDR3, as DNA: TGTGCCAGCAGTTTCCACGACGGGGGAGTAGGGAAACTGTTTTTT.

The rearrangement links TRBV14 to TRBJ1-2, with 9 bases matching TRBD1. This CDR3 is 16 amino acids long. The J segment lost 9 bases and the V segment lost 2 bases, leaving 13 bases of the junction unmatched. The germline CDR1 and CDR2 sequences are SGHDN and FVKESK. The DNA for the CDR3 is TGTGCCAGCAGCCAATTCATTTTAACAGGGGGCGGCAGCTACACCTTC. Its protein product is CASSQFILTGGGSYTF.

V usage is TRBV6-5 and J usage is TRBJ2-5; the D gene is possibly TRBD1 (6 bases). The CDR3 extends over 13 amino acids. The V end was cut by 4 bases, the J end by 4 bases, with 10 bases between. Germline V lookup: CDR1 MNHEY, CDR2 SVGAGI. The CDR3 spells CASSFLRGETQYF. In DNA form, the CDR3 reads TGTGCCAGCAGTTTCCTCAGGGGAGAGACCCAGTACTTC.

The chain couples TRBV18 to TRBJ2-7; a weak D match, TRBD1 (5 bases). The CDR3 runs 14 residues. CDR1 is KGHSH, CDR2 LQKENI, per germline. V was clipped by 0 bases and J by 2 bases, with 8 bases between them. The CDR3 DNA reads TGTGCCAGCTCACCACCGGGGCTCCCCTACGAGCAGTACTTC. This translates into CASSPPGLPYEQYF.

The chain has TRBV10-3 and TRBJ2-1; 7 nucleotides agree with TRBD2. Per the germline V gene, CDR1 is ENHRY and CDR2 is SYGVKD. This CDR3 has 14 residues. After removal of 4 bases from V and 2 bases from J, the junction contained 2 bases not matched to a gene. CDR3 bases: TGTGCCATCAGTGTCGGGACTACCTACAATGAGCAGTTCTTC. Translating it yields CAISVGTTYNEQFF.

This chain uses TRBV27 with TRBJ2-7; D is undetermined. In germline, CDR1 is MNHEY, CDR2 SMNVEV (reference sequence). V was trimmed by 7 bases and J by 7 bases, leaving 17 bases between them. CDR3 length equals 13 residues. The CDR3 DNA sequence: TGTGCCAGCACCCCCACCGAACGGTGGGAGCAGTACTTC. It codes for CASTPTERWEQYF.

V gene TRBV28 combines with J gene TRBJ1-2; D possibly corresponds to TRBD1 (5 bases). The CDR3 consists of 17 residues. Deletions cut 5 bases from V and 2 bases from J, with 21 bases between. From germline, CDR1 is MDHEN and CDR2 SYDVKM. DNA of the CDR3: TGTGCCAGCAGTCAGCCCCGAGCAGGGCAGGCCAACTATGGCTACACCTTC. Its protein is CASSQPRAGQANYGYTF.

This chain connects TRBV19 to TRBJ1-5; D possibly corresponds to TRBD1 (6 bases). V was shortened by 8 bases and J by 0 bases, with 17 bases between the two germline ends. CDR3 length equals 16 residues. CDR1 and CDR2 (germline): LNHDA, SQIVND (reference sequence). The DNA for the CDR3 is TGTGCCAGTTCCCGTGCCGGGACAAATAGCAATCAGCCCCAGCATTTT. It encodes CASSRAGTNSNQPQHF.

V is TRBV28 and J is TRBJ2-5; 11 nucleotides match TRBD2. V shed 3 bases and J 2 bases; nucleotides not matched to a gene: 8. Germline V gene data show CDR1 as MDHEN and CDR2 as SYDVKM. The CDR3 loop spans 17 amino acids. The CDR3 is CASSFETSGDQQETQYF. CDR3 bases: TGTGCCAGCAGTTTTGAGACTAGCGGGGACCAACAAGAGACCCAGTACTTC.

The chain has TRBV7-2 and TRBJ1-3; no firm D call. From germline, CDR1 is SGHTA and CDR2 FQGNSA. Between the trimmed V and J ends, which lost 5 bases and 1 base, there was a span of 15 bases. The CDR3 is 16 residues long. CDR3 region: CASSPPSGRSGNTIYF. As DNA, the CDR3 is TGTGCCAGCAGCCCGCCCAGCGGGAGGTCTGGAAACACCATATATTTT.

The CDR3 reads CASNPAGSSTYNEQFF. The CDR3 nucleotides are TGTGCCAGCAACCCAGCGGGTAGTAGTACCTACAATGAGCAGTTCTTC. The chain recombines TRBV7-2 with TRBJ2-1, with a weak D call TRBD2 (6 bases). CDR1 and CDR2 (germline): SGHTA, FQGNSA. Deletions cut 7 bases from V and 2 bases from J, with 18 bases between. The CDR3 is 16 amino acids.

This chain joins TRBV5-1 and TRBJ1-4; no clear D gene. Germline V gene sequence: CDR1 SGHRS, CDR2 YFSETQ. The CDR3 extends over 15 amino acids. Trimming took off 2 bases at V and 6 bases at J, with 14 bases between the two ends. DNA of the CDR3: TGCGCCAGCAGCTTCATGACTAAAGGAGATGAAAAACTGTTTTTT. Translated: CASSFMTKGDEKLFF.

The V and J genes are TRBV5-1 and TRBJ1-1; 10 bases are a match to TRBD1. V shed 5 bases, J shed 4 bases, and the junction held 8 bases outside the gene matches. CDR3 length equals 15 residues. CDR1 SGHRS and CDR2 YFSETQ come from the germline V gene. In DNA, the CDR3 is TGCGCCAGCAGTAGATCGGACAGGGGGTTCACTGAAGCTTTCTTT. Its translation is CASSRSDRGFTEAFF.

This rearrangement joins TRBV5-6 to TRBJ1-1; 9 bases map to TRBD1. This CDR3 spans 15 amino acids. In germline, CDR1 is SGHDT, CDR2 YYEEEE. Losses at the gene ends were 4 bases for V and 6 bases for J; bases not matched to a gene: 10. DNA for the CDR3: TGTGCCAGCAGCATTCCCGGGACAGGGAGCGCTGAAGCTTTCTTT. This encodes CASSIPGTGSAEAFF.

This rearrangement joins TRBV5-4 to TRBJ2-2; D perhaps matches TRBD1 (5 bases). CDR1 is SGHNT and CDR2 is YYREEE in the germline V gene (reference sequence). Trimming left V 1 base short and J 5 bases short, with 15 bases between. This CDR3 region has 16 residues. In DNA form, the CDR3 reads TGTGCCAGCAGCTTGAAAGGGGTAGTAGTAACCGGGGAGCTGTTTTTT. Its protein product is CASSLKGVVVTGELFF. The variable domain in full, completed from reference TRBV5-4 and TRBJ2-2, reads ETGVTQSPTHLIKTRGQQVTLRCSSQSGHNTVSWYQQALGQGPQFIFQYYREEENGRGNFPPRFSGLQFPNYSSELNVNALELDDSALYLCASSLKGVVVTGELFFGEGSRLTVL.

The CDR3 DNA reads as TGTGCCAGCAGCTTAGGGGGACTAGCGGGACCCGGGACCCAGTACTTC. This gives the protein CASSLGGLAGPGTQYF. The chain carries TRBV7-9 and TRBJ2-5, with TRBD2 matching 13 bases. Germline-derived CDR1 and CDR2 are SEHNR and FQNEAQ (reference sequence). The junction had 6 bases not matched to a gene; V was cut back by 1 base and J by 7 bases. This CDR3 has 16 amino acids.

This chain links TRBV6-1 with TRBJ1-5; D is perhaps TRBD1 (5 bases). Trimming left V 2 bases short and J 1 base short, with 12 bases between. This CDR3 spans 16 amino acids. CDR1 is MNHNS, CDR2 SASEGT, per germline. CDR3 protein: CASSEKPGPSNQPQHF. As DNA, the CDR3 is TGTGCCAGCAGTGAAAAGCCAGGGCCAAGCAATCAGCCCCAGCATTTT.

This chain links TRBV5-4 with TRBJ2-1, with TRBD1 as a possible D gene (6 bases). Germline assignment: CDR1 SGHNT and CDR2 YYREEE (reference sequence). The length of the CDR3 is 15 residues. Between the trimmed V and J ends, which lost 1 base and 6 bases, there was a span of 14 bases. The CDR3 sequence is CASSLYREKANEQFF. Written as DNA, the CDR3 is TGTGCCAGCAGCTTGTACAGGGAGAAAGCCAATGAGCAGTTCTTC. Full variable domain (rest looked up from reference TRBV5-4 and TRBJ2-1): ETGVTQSPTHLIKTRGQQVTLRCSSQSGHNTVSWYQQALGQGPQFIFQYYREEENGRGNFPPRFSGLQFPNYSSELNVNALELDDSALYLCASSLYREKANEQFFGPGTRLTVL.